This T cell receptor beta chain was identified during a study of blood T cell repertoires in COVID-19. Original processing methods: Researchers report that nucleated cell counts were estimated from reference gene primer amplification. Clones were read by immunoSEQ multiplex PCR, and TCRdb kept only the in-frame ones, dropping some. V and J calls and clone size follow that table, whereas D and trimming were derived from the DNA. Here the sample spans a few hundred thousand clones, about nine tenths being singletons. In terms of age and location, participants ranged from about 18 to 89 years and lived in about two dozen US areas. Germline CDR1 SGHNT, CDR2 YENEEA. With 4 bases clipped from V and 1 base from J, the junction kept 4 bases outside the gene matches. The CDR3 length is 16 residues.

The origin of this receptor is a woman in her 40s with acute COVID-19. Material: PBMCs or T cells enriched from blood (not recorded which). The chain is built from TRBV11-3 and TRBJ2-4; 10 nucleotides line up with TRBD1. CDR3 nucleotide sequence: TGTGCCAGCAGCTCCGGGACAGGGGAGGCCAAAAACATTCAGTACTTC. Protein product: CASSSGTGEAKNIQYF. The full variable domain, its missing parts supplied by reference TRBV11-3 and TRBJ2-4, is EAGVVQSPRYKIIEKKQPVAFWCNPISGHNTLYWYLQNLGQGPELLIRYENEEAVDDSQLPKDRFSAERLKGVDSTLKIQPAELGDSAVYLCASSSGTGEAKNIQYFGAGTRLSVL.